These 29 T cell receptor beta chains originate from one sample sequenced in a study of blood T cell repertoires in COVID-19. Repertoires were generated with immunoSEQ multiplex PCR, while TCRdb's copy carries only in-frame clones and drops some. In the table there are about 220,000 clones, 84% of which are singletons. Input material: peripheral blood. These receptors all come from a woman younger than 45 who had recovered from COVID-19.

The chain links TRBV6-5 to TRBJ1-6; D call uncertain. CDR1 is MNHEY, CDR2 SVGAGI, per germline. There are 11 residues in the CDR3. V was shortened by 6 bases and J by 6 bases, with 3 bases between the two germline ends. As DNA, the CDR3 is TGTGCCAGCAGGAGTAATTCACCCCTCCACTTT. Translating gives CASRSNSPLHF.

The chain couples TRBV9 to TRBJ2-5; D not certain. Per germline, CDR1 SGDLS and CDR2 YYNGEE. This CDR3 is 13 amino acids long. The germline V and J ends were trimmed by 0 bases and 5 bases, with 8 bases remaining between them. The DNA for the CDR3 is TGTGCCAGCAGCGTAGGAGCCCTCGAGACCCAGTACTTC. Residues: CASSVGALETQYF.

J is TRBJ1-5 and V is TRBV6-6; possible D gene TRBD1, 5 bases. Germline CDR1 is MNHNY and CDR2 is SVGAGI (reference sequence). The CDR3 extends over 13 amino acids. Deletions cut 5 bases from V and 9 bases from J, with 14 bases between. The CDR3 protein is CASSQTVSAPQHF. The DNA for the CDR3 is TGTGCCAGCAGTCAGACAGTATCGGCGCCCCAGCATTTT.

This clone was seen a few times. The CDR3 protein is CASSAGESGNTIYF. In DNA, the CDR3 is TGTGCCAGCAGCGCAGGGGAGTCTGGAAACACCATATATTTT. The chain combines TRBV9 with TRBJ1-3, with D possibly being TRBD1 (6 bases). V shed 3 bases and J shed 1 base, with 8 bases lying between them. Germline lookup yields CDR1 SGDLS and CDR2 YYNGEE. CDR3 length: 14 amino acids.

The chain carries TRBV6-5 and TRBJ2-3; possible D gene TRBD1, 6 bases. CDR1 and CDR2 from the germline V gene are MNHEY and SVGAGI. This CDR3 has 14 residues. V dropped 6 bases and J dropped 0 bases, with 10 bases sitting between them. CDR3 protein: CASSRTASTDTQYF. The CDR3 DNA sequence: TGTGCCAGCAGCCGGACAGCTAGCACAGATACGCAGTATTTT.

The chain joins TRBV5-1 to TRBJ2-7; 10 bases agree with TRBD2. This CDR3 has 16 amino acids. V gave up 4 bases and J gave up 6 bases; unmatched junction bases: 13. Germline values: CDR1 SGHRS, CDR2 YFSETQ. This CDR3 is CASSPLAGVFYGEQYF. In DNA form, the CDR3 reads TGCGCCAGCAGCCCTCTAGCGGGAGTCTTTTACGGCGAGCAGTACTTC.

The chain is built from TRBV6-5 and TRBJ2-3; TRBD1 might be the D (5 bases). Trimming shortened V by 6 bases and J by 4 bases, and 8 bases separated the two germline ends. CDR1 is MNHEY, CDR2 SVGAGI, per germline. The CDR3 is 12 residues long. CDR3 DNA: TGTGCCAGCAGCCACAGGTCAGATACGCAGTATTTT. Its protein product is CASSHRSDTQYF.

Many counts were recorded for this clone. The gene calls are TRBV15 and TRBJ2-2, with 7 nucleotides matching TRBD1. CDR1 and CDR2 from the germline V gene are LNHNV and YYDKDF (reference sequence). The CDR3 sequence is 15 residues long. J gave up 6 bases and V 2 bases, and 6 bases lay outside the gene matches. CDR3 sequence: CATSRHDRASGELFF. CDR3 bases: TGTGCCACCAGCAGACACGACAGGGCCTCCGGGGAGCTGTTTTTT.

V usage is TRBV30 and J usage is TRBJ1-2; D unresolved. Trimming cost V 8 bases and J 0 bases, with 13 bases left between them. The CDR3 runs 13 residues. From germline, CDR1 is GTSNPN and CDR2 SVGIG (reference sequence). CDR3 loop: CALPGETNYGYTF. The CDR3, as DNA: TGTGCCCTCCCGGGAGAGACTAACTATGGCTACACCTTC.

In its sample, this clone was seen a few times. This chain uses TRBV5-1 with TRBJ1-2; 8 positions agree with TRBD1. The CDR3 covers 15 residues. V dropped 4 bases and J dropped 5; count of bases not matched to a gene: 10. Germline V gene data show CDR1 as SGHRS and CDR2 as YFSETQ. The CDR3 DNA follows: TGCGCCAGCAGCCCAGAAGACAGGGGTAGTTATGGCTACACCTTC. The encoded protein is CASSPEDRGSYGYTF.

The chain employs TRBV28 and TRBJ2-3; 9 bases agree with TRBD2. The CDR3 covers 16 residues. The V gene's germline CDR1 is MDHEN and CDR2 SYDVKM. Trimming removed 8 bases from V and 1 base from J; junction bases left unmatched: 10. The CDR3 loop is CASRALAGEGTDTQYF. The CDR3 bases are TGTGCCAGCCGCGCCTTAGCGGGAGAGGGCACAGATACGCAGTATTTT.

This clone was observed a few times. This chain joins TRBV29-1 and TRBJ1-3, with D possibly matching TRBD1 (5 bases). The CDR3 spans 13 residues. CDR1 and CDR2 from the germline V gene are SQVTM and ANQGSEA. V was pared by 4 bases and J by 3 bases, with 10 bases between. This CDR3 is CSVGWGNGNTIYF. DNA for the CDR3: TGCAGCGTTGGATGGGGCAATGGAAACACCATATATTTT.

The rearrangement links TRBV7-3 to TRBJ2-1; possible D gene TRBD2, 5 bases. With 3 bases removed from V and 5 bases from J, the gap between germline ends came to 14 bases. This CDR3 is built from 15 residues. Per the germline V gene, CDR1 is SGHTA and CDR2 is FQGTGA. The CDR3 DNA reads TGTGCCAGCAGCTTCTACATTACCGGGAACAATGAGCAGTTCTTC. Protein: CASSFYITGNNEQFF.

This chain uses TRBV10-2 with TRBJ2-7; possibly TRBD1 for D (5 bases). Looked up from germline, CDR1 is WSHSY and CDR2 is SAAADI. This CDR3 comprises 14 residues. V was pared by 3 bases and J by 7 bases, with 16 bases between. The CDR3 bases are TGCGCCAGCAGTGAAGGCAGGGCGGTTCGGGAGCAGTACTTC. It is translated as CASSEGRAVREQYF.

V is TRBV7-9 and J is TRBJ2-7; the match to TRBD1 covers 7 bases. After removal of 7 bases from V and 4 bases from J, the junction contained 7 bases not matched to a gene. Germline V gene lookup returns CDR1 SEHNR and CDR2 FQNEAQ (reference sequence). The CDR3 runs 13 residues. This chain's CDR3 is CASTPTGTYEQYF. Written as DNA, the CDR3 is TGTGCCAGCACCCCGACAGGGACATACGAGCAGTACTTC.

J is TRBJ2-2 and V is TRBV11-2; 14 nucleotides line up with TRBD2. With V trimmed by 4 bases and J by 5 bases, 9 bases remained unmatched. The CDR3 totals 18 residues. Germline V gene lookup returns CDR1 SGHAT and CDR2 FQNNGV. The CDR3 loop reads CASSSPGLAGVITGELFF. The CDR3 bases are TGTGCCAGCAGCTCACCGGGACTAGCGGGAGTAATTACCGGGGAGCTGTTTTTT.

This clone was detected once. The J gene is TRBJ2-1, the V gene TRBV9; TRBD2 aligns across 13 bases. CDR1 is SGDLS and CDR2 is YYNGEE in the germline V gene. The CDR3 spans 15 residues. The ends lost 3 bases at V and 7 bases at J; junction bases unmatched: 4. DNA for the CDR3: TGTGCCAGCAGCGGGGGACTAGCGGGAACAAATGAGCAGTTCTTC. It yields the protein CASSGGLAGTNEQFF.

The rearrangement joins TRBV7-9 to TRBJ2-5, with TRBD1 matching 9 bases. CDR3 length equals 14 residues. Germline assignment: CDR1 SEHNR and CDR2 FQNEAQ (reference sequence). Losses at the gene ends were 2 bases for V and 4 bases for J; bases not matched to a gene: 2. This CDR3 reads CASSLTGGSETQYF. CDR3 DNA sequence: TGTGCCAGCAGCTTAACAGGGGGCTCAGAGACCCAGTACTTC. Drawing the rest from reference TRBV7-9 and TRBJ2-5, the complete variable domain is DTGVSQNPRHKITKRGQNVTFRCDPISEHNRLYWYRQTLGQGPEFLTYFQNEAQLEKSRLLSDRFSAERPKGSFSTLEIQRTEQGDSAMYLCASSLTGGSETQYFGPGTRLLVL.

The chain joins TRBV28 to TRBJ1-5; D is undetermined. The CDR3 runs to 13 residues. V gave up 5 bases and J gave up 10 bases, with 15 bases separating them. Germline V CDR1 and CDR2: MDHEN, SYDVKM. The CDR3 DNA follows: TGTGCCAGCAGTCAACCCAGTGTCCGACCCCAGCATTTT. Its protein product is CASSQPSVRPQHF.

The V call is TRBV18, the J call TRBJ1-4; tentative D call: TRBD1 (5 bases). The CDR3 runs 14 residues. The germline V and J ends were trimmed by 3 bases and 8 bases, with 13 bases remaining between them. Germline assignment: CDR1 KGHSH and CDR2 LQKENI. The CDR3 region is CASSPYQGGEKLFF. Here the CDR3 DNA reads TGTGCCAGCTCACCGTACCAGGGTGGCGAAAAACTGTTTTTT.

This clone occurred once. The chain carries TRBV3-1 (or the pseudogene TRBV3-2) and TRBJ2-1, with D perhaps matching TRBD2 (6 bases). The germline V gene has CDR1 LGHDT and CDR2 YNNKEL (reference sequence). This CDR3 has 15 residues. Trimming removed 3 bases at V and 6 bases at J, with 15 bases between. The CDR3 DNA follows: TGTGCCAGCAGCCACTCTCCAGCGGGCAGCAATGAGCAGTTCTTC. This translates into CASSHSPAGSNEQFF.

This clone was seen a few times. V gene TRBV25-1 combines with J gene TRBJ2-4, with D tentatively TRBD2 (6 bases). CDR3 size: 14 residues. Germline V gene sequence: CDR1 MGHDK, CDR2 SYGVNS. Trimming stripped 7 bases from V and 15 bases from J, with 25 bases between. The CDR3: CASTPEGEAAPPYF. The CDR3 bases are TGTGCCAGCACCCCTGAAGGGGAGGCTGCCCCTCCGTACTTC.

This chain uses TRBV3-1 (or the pseudogene TRBV3-2) with TRBJ2-1; 10 nucleotides align to TRBD2. Germline-derived CDR1 and CDR2 are LGHDT and YNNKEL (reference sequence). The CDR3 contains 14 residues. Trimming at V came to 6 bases and at J to 6 bases, leaving 5 bases not matched to a gene. For the CDR3, the DNA is TGTGCCAGCAGAGAAGCGGGAGGGGGCAATGAGCAGTTCTTC. Protein sequence: CASREAGGGNEQFF.

In this sample, this clone turned up once. The chain is built from TRBV9 and TRBJ2-7; TRBD1 matches at 9 bases. The CDR3 runs to 13 residues. After removal of 4 bases from V and 6 bases from J, the junction contained 5 bases not matched to a gene. Germline V gene sequence: CDR1 SGDLS, CDR2 YYNGEE. CDR3 nucleotide sequence: TGTGCCAGCAGCCCCCGGACAGGGGCCGAGCAGTACTTC. Protein sequence: CASSPRTGAEQYF.

The genes are TRBV19 and TRBJ2-7, with 9 bases fitting TRBD1. The CDR3 loop spans 16 amino acids. J lost 7 bases, V lost 5 bases, and 15 bases had no gene match. The germline V gene has CDR1 LNHDA and CDR2 SQIVND (reference sequence). The CDR3 coding sequence is TGTGCCAGTAGTCTACAGGGGGCGGCCGTGTGGAGAGAGCAGTACTTC. Encoded protein: CASSLQGAAVWREQYF.

The chain employs TRBV15 and TRBJ1-4; D is uncertain. Germline V lookup: CDR1 LNHNV, CDR2 YYDKDF (reference sequence). The ends were cut back, 1 base at V and 1 base at J, with 13 bases in the middle. The length of the CDR3 is 17 residues. Here the CDR3 DNA reads TGTGCCACCAGCAGAGGAGCTGGTTTGAGAACTAATGAAAAACTGTTTTTT. Its translation: CATSRGAGLRTNEKLFF.

The chain is built from TRBV28 and TRBJ2-7; D possibly corresponds to TRBD1 (6 bases). Germline CDR1 is MDHEN and CDR2 is SYDVKM. V was pared by 6 bases and J by 5 bases, with 20 bases between. The length of the CDR3 is 15 residues. The CDR3 loop is CASSPIGRGQDEQYF. The CDR3 DNA follows: TGTGCCAGCAGCCCCATAGGCAGGGGCCAGGACGAGCAGTACTTC.

V usage is TRBV19 and J usage is TRBJ1-3; 7 positions agree with TRBD1. V gave up 9 bases and J gave up 9 bases; unmatched junction bases: 17. This CDR3 is built from 15 residues. Germline V gives CDR1 LNHDA, CDR2 SQIVND (reference sequence). The CDR3 region has the DNA TGTGCCAGCGCAACGGGACAGTTACCTGGAGGCACCATATATTTT. Protein sequence: CASATGQLPGGTIYF.

The rearrangement links TRBV5-4 to TRBJ1-1; possible D gene TRBD1, 5 bases. CDR3 length equals 15 residues. Germline loops: CDR1 SGHNT, CDR2 YYREEE (reference sequence). Deletions cut 0 bases from V and 4 bases from J, with 13 bases between. In nucleotides, the CDR3 is TGTGCCAGCAGCTTGGAAACAGCTAGGGGCACTGAAGCTTTCTTT. Translated, it gives CASSLETARGTEAFF. The full variable domain, in which reference TRBV5-4 and TRBJ1-1 provide the parts outside the CDR3, is ETGVTQSPTHLIKTRGQQVTLRCSSQSGHNTVSWYQQALGQGPQFIFQYYREEENGRGNFPPRFSGLQFPNYSSELNVNALELDDSALYLCASSLETARGTEAFFGQGTRLTVV.